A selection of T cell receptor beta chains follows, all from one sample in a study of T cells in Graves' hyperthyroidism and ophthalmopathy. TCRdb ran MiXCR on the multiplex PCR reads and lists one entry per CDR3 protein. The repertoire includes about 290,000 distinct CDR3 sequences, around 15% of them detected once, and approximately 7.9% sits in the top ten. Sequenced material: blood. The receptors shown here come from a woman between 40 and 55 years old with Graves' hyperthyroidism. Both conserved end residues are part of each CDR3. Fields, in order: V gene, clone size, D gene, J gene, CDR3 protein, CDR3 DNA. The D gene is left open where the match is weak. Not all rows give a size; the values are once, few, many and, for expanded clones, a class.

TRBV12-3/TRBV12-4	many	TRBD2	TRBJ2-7	CASSTSARVYEQYF	TGTGCCAGCAGCACTAGCGCCAGAGTCTACGAGCAGTACTTC
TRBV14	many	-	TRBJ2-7	CASSQGPGPYEQYF	TGTGCCAGCAGCCAAGGCCCCGGTCCCTACGAGCAGTACTTC
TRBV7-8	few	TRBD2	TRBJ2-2	CASSLEVAGVTGELFF	TGTGCCAGCAGCTTGGAGGTAGCGGGAGTCACCGGGGAGCTGTTTTTT
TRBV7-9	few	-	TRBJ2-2	CASSSLRGQGTGELFF	TGTGCCAGCAGTTCTCTTCGGGGGCAGGGCACCGGGGAGCTGTTTTTT
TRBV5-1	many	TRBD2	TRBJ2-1	CASSSQGGSSYNEQFF	TGCGCCAGCAGCAGCCAAGGCGGGAGCTCCTACAATGAGCAGTTCTTC
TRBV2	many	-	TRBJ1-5	CASRESGLAQHF	TGTGCCAGCAGAGAGTCGGGGCTGGCGCAGCATTTT
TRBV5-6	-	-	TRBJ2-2	CASSLGTEGYTGELFF	TGTGCCAGCAGCTTGGGGACAGAAGGATACACCGGGGAGCTGTTTTTT
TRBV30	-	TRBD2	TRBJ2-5	CACTTSSGETQYF	TGTGCCTGTACGACTAGCTCTGGGGAGACCCAGTACTTC
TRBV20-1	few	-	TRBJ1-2	CSARVVGTGYGYTF	TGCAGTGCTAGAGTTGTGGGAACTGGCTATGGCTACACCTTC
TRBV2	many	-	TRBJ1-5	CASSEREGRQPQHF	TGTGCCAGCAGTGAAAGGGAGGGGCGTCAGCCCCAGCATTTT
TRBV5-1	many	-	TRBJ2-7	CASSLAGREQYF	TGCGCCAGCAGCTTGGCGGGACGCGAGCAGTACTTC
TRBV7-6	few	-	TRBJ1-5	CASSLGQAALNQPQHF	TGTGCCAGCAGCTTAGGACAGGCCGCGCTTAATCAGCCCCAGCATTTT
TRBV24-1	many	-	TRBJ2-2	CATRKSHTGELFF	TGTGCCACCCGAAAGAGTCACACCGGGGAGCTGTTTTTT
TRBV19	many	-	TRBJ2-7	CASSIRSGPYEQYF	TGTGCCAGTAGTATCCGAAGCGGCCCCTACGAGCAGTACTTC
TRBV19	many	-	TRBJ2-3	CASSGYRRRASTDTQYF	TGTGCCAGTAGTGGTTACAGGAGGCGAGCTAGCACAGATACGCAGTATTTT
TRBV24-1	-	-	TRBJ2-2	CATSDPTELITGELFF	TGTGCCACCAGTGACCCGACAGAGTTGATCACCGGGGAGCTGTTTTTT
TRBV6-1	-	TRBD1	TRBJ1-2	CASSQTGGDYGYTF	TGTGCCAGCAGTCAAACAGGGGGTGACTATGGCTACACCTTC
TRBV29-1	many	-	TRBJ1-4	CSAGYSEEKLFF	TGCAGTGCCGGGTACTCTGAAGAAAAACTGTTTTTT
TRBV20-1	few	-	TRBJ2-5	CSDYRQETQYF	TGCAGTGACTACCGGCAAGAGACCCAGTACTTC
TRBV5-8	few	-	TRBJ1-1	CASSLGDNLNTEAFF	TGTGCCAGCAGCTTGGGGGACAACTTGAACACTGAAGCTTTCTTT
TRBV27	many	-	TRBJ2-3	CASSHRKGTDTQYF	TGTGCCAGCAGTCACAGGAAGGGGACAGATACGCAGTATTTT
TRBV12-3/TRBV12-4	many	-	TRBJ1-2	CASRPAGTANYGYTF	TGTGCCAGCAGGCCGGCGGGGACCGCTAACTATGGCTACACCTTC
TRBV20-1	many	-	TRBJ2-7	CSASPGSSGEQYF	TGCAGTGCATCACCGGGATCCTCTGGCGAGCAGTACTTC
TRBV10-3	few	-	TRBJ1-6	CAIAGRESPLHF	TGTGCCATCGCAGGAAGGGAATCACCCCTCCACTTT
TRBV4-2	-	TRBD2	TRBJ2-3	CASSQDAALAGGRLTDTQYF	TGTGCCAGCAGCCAAGATGCAGCGCTAGCGGGAGGGCGGTTGACAGATACGCAGTATTTT
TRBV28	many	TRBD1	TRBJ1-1	CASKDRVMNTEAFF	TGTGCCAGCAAGGACAGGGTTATGAACACTGAAGCTTTCTTT
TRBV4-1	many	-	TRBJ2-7	CASSQVSAGSYEQYF	TGCGCCAGCAGCCAAGTCAGTGCCGGATCCTACGAGCAGTACTTC
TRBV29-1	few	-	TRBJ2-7	CSVELNSYEQYF	TGCAGCGTTGAACTAAACTCCTACGAGCAGTACTTC
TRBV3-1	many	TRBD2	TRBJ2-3	CASSQSSGSADTQYF	TGTGCCAGCAGCCAGTCAAGCGGGAGCGCAGATACGCAGTATTTT